This is a list of T cell receptor beta chains from one sample in a study of blood T cell repertoires in COVID-19. The repertoire was sequenced with immunoSEQ multiplex PCR; TCRdb's copy has only in-frame clones and lacks some. The table includes around 15,000 clones, over 80% detected once. The specimen sequenced was peripheral blood. These receptors came from a man aged 35-49 years with active or convalescent COVID-19. CDR3s include the opening cysteine and the closing phenylalanine or tryptophan. Each record gives: clone size, D gene, J gene, V gene, CDR3 protein, CDR3 DNA. D genes are given only for firm matches. Clone size is shown for a subset of rows, as once, few, many or a class of expanded clone.

NA	NA	TRBJ1-4	TRBV3-1/TRBV3-2	CASSQSDEKLFF	TGTGCCAGCAGCCAATCGGATGAAAAACTGTTTTTT
NA	TRBD1	TRBJ1-6	TRBV18	CASSGGTAYNSPLHF	TGTGCCAGCTCAGGAGGGACAGCCTATAATTCACCCCTCCACTTT
NA	NA	TRBJ2-5	TRBV5-6	CASSLVLVETQYF	TGTGCCAGCAGCTTGGTGTTAGTGGAGACCCAGTACTTC
NA	TRBD1	TRBJ2-7	TRBV19	CASSAGTVPYEQYF	TGTGCCAGTAGTGCCGGGACAGTACCCTACGAGCAGTACTTC
NA	NA	TRBJ1-2	TRBV7-6	CASSQAGGNEDGYTF	TGTGCCAGCAGCCAGGCGGGAGGTAATGAGGATGGCTACACCTTC
NA	NA	TRBJ2-1	TRBV27	CASSFGSGRYNEQFF	TGTGCCAGCAGTTTTGGAAGCGGCCGGTACAATGAGCAGTTCTTC
few	TRBD1	TRBJ1-1	TRBV6-4	CASSDGNRGSEAFF	TGTGCCAGCAGTGACGGAAACAGGGGTAGTGAAGCTTTCTTT
NA	TRBD2	TRBJ2-1	TRBV6-5	CASSTGTSGNNEQFF	TGTGCCAGCAGCACGGGGACTAGCGGCAACAATGAGCAGTTCTTC
NA	TRBD2	TRBJ2-2	TRBV6-5	CASSYSSAGGSRELFF	TGTGCCAGCAGTTACTCGTCGGCGGGGGGCTCGCGGGAGCTGTTTTTT
NA	NA	TRBJ1-2	TRBV12-3/TRBV12-4	CASTLEGGYTF	TGTGCCAGCACACTTGAGGGTGGCTACACCTTC
few	NA	TRBJ1-5	TRBV2	CASSAGDQPQHF	TGTGCCAGCAGTGCGGGGGATCAGCCCCAGCATTTT
NA	NA	TRBJ1-2	TRBV29-1	CSGASGDYGYTF	TGCAGCGGGGCCAGCGGGGACTATGGCTACACCTTC
NA	NA	TRBJ2-7	TRBV19	CASSILRADSYEQYF	TGTGCCAGTAGTATTCTCCGCGCGGATTCCTACGAGCAGTACTTC
NA	NA	TRBJ2-1	TRBV5-4	CASSPAPLGHNEQFF	TGTGCCAGCAGCCCCGCCCCCCTGGGGCACAATGAGCAGTTCTTC
NA	NA	TRBJ2-1	TRBV20-1	CSAYREPSSFF	TGCAGTGCTTACAGGGAGCCCTCGTCATTCTTC
NA	TRBD2	TRBJ2-3	TRBV7-3	CASSLNQRGTDTQYF	TGTGCCAGCAGCCTTAACCAGCGGGGGACAGATACGCAGTATTTT
NA	TRBD2	TRBJ2-7	TRBV4-3	CASSPELAGVTYEQYF	TGCGCCAGCAGCCCAGAACTAGCGGGGGTAACCTACGAGCAGTACTTC
few	NA	TRBJ1-2	TRBV11-2	CASSSLSTRTDPNRYGYTF	TGTGCCAGCAGTTCTTTATCGACCCGGACAGACCCAAATCGCTATGGCTACACCTTC
once	TRBD1	TRBJ2-7	TRBV5-1	CASSLNTGAPEQYF	TGCGCCAGCAGCTTAAACACAGGGGCTCCCGAGCAGTACTTC